The 23 T cell receptor beta chains presented below share a single source sample, sequenced in a study of cytomegalovirus exposure and HLA in healthy donors. In the PCR, 60 Vbeta and 13 Jbeta primers were used. Assay: immunoSEQ multiplex PCR; the TCRdb copy retains only in-frame clones and omits some. This table holds around 96,000 clones, around 81% found once. Sequencing used PBMCs. All receptors come from a man aged 18 to 30 in good health and CMV-seronegative.

The chain uses TRBV10-3 and TRBJ1-5; D not certain. The germline V gene encodes CDR1 ENHRY and CDR2 SYGVKD. The CDR3 has 17 residues. Trimming stripped 0 bases from V and 0 bases from J, with 12 bases between. The CDR3 sequence is CAISESSWAYSNQPQHF. As DNA, the CDR3 is TGTGCCATCAGTGAGTCCAGTTGGGCCTATAGCAATCAGCCCCAGCATTTT.

This rearrangement joins TRBV7-8 to TRBJ1-2; D remains unclear. Germline V gives CDR1 SGHVS, CDR2 FQNEAQ. Between the trimmed V and J ends, which lost 8 bases and 2 bases, there was a span of 18 bases. CDR3 length equals 15 residues. This CDR3 is CASRRQVSGNYGYTF. The CDR3 nucleotides are TGTGCCAGCCGCCGCCAAGTCTCGGGAAACTATGGCTACACCTTC.

The chain combines TRBV4-1 with TRBJ2-5; 7 bases line up with TRBD1. J lost 4 bases, V lost 3 bases, and 5 bases had no gene match. This CDR3 comprises 14 residues. In germline, CDR1 is MGHRA, CDR2 YSYEKL. CDR3 DNA: TGCGCCAGCAGCCAGTACAGGGGAGTAGAGACCCAGTACTTC. Protein: CASSQYRGVETQYF.

The chain joins TRBV4-1 to TRBJ2-4; 9 bases map to TRBD1. This CDR3 comprises 18 residues. The V and J ends lost 5 bases and 2 bases, in that order; junction bases with no gene match: 13. Germline assignment: CDR1 MGHRA and CDR2 YSYEKL. CDR3 residues: CASSEVHTGGESKNIQYF. The CDR3 nucleotides read TGCGCCAGCAGCGAAGTTCACACAGGGGGCGAGTCCAAAAACATTCAGTACTTC.

The chain employs TRBV4-1 and TRBJ1-2; D remains unclear. This CDR3 is 15 amino acids long. Germline V gives CDR1 MGHRA, CDR2 YSYEKL. Trimming removed 1 base at V and 2 bases at J, with 11 bases between. In DNA form, the CDR3 reads TGCGCCAGCAGCCAAGGGGCCCTCCCCAACTATGGCTACACCTTC. Translation: CASSQGALPNYGYTF.

The CDR3, as DNA: TGTGCTAGTGGAGTGGGCACAGGGCTCGAGCAGTACTTC. Its translation: CASGVGTGLEQYF. The chain links TRBV12-5 to TRBJ2-7, with a weak D call TRBD1 (6 bases). The ends were cut back, 6 bases at V and 6 bases at J, with 15 bases in the middle. This CDR3 comprises 13 residues. Germline CDR1 and CDR2: LGHNT and FRNRAP.

The chain combines TRBV19 with TRBJ2-5; 8 bases are a match to TRBD1. CDR1 is LNHDA, CDR2 SQIVND, per germline (reference sequence). J lost 4 bases, V lost 6 bases, and 10 bases had no gene match. The CDR3 has 15 residues. The chain's CDR3 is CASRNRGVAGETQYF. The CDR3 nucleotides read TGTGCCAGTAGGAACAGGGGGGTAGCAGGAGAGACCCAGTACTTC.

V is TRBV7-2 and J is TRBJ1-4; TRBD1 might be the D (6 bases). CDR1 is SGHTA and CDR2 is FQGNSA in the germline V gene. This CDR3 is 14 amino acids long. V lost 4 bases and J 10 bases, leaving 16 bases between the germline ends. CDR3: CASSSSTGWAKLFF. Written as DNA, the CDR3 is TGTGCCAGCAGCTCATCCACAGGGTGGGCAAAACTGTTTTTT.

The V gene is TRBV9, the J gene TRBJ2-1; TRBD2 matches 11 bases. The CDR3 consists of 14 residues. The germline CDR1 and CDR2 sequences are SGDLS and YYNGEE. After removal of 0 bases from V and 13 bases from J, the junction contained 6 bases not matched to a gene. The CDR3 region has the DNA TGTGCCAGCAGCGTAGCACCTAGCGGGGGGTCTCAGTTCTTC. Translated, it gives CASSVAPSGGSQFF.

This clone was found once. V usage is TRBV7-2 and J usage is TRBJ1-5, with D possibly TRBD1 on 6 matching bases. Deletions cut 5 bases from V and 5 bases from J, with 10 bases between. The V gene's germline CDR1 is SGHTA and CDR2 FQGNSA. CDR3 size: 13 residues. The CDR3 nucleotides are TGTGCCAGCAGCCCACAGGGAGATCAGCCCCAGCATTTT. Translated: CASSPQGDQPQHF.

The chain employs TRBV13 and TRBJ2-3; 9 bases map to TRBD2. This CDR3 contains 18 residues. CDR1 is PRHDT and CDR2 is FYEKMQ in the germline V gene (reference sequence). The junction had 12 bases not matched to a gene; V was cut back by 5 bases and J by 0 bases. The CDR3: CASSGRGQAGGSTDTQYF. The CDR3 DNA sequence: TGTGCCAGCAGCGGTAGGGGCCAAGCGGGGGGCAGCACAGATACGCAGTATTTT.

This clone appeared once. V is TRBV6-1 and J is TRBJ2-5; possible D gene TRBD2, 7 bases. V lost 6 bases, J lost 5 bases, and 19 bases lay in between. This CDR3 contains 15 residues. Germline values: CDR1 MNHNS, CDR2 SASEGT. Here the CDR3 reads CASRQPLGGQETQYF. CDR3 nucleotides: TGTGCCAGCAGACAGCCGCTCGGGGGGCAGGAGACCCAGTACTTC.

The chain carries TRBV5-6 and TRBJ1-1; D call uncertain. From germline, CDR1 is SGHDT and CDR2 YYEEEE. The CDR3 length is 15 residues. With 0 bases removed from V and 0 bases from J, the gap between germline ends came to 9 bases. The CDR3 DNA is TGTGCCAGCAGCTTGGTCGCGAGCCTGAACACTGAAGCTTTCTTT. Protein product: CASSLVASLNTEAFF.

The chain carries TRBV6-5 and TRBJ1-1; 8 bases fit TRBD1. The CDR3 has 14 amino acids. Germline lookup yields CDR1 MNHEY and CDR2 SVGAGI. The junction had 7 bases not matched to a gene; V was cut back by 5 bases and J by 5 bases. CDR3 amino acids: CASSPWTGRTEAFF. The DNA of the CDR3 is TGTGCCAGCAGTCCTTGGACAGGGCGAACTGAAGCTTTCTTT.

This clone was counted only a few times. This sequence joins TRBV11-2 and TRBJ2-7; D not resolved. V lost 0 bases, J lost 2 bases, and 8 bases lay in between. The CDR3 spans 14 residues. Germline loops: CDR1 SGHAT, CDR2 FQNNGV. Written as DNA, the CDR3 is TGTGCCAGCAGCTTAGATTGGCAGGCCTACGAGCAGTACTTC. Protein: CASSLDWQAYEQYF.

The rearrangement uses TRBV30 and TRBJ2-4; D may be TRBD2 (6 bases). The CDR3 has 16 amino acids. Trimming cost V 3 bases and J 1 base, with 16 bases left between them. CDR1 is GTSNPN, CDR2 SVGIG, per germline (reference sequence). CDR3 loop: CAWSVGEVRAKNIQYF. The CDR3, as DNA: TGTGCCTGGAGCGTAGGGGAGGTGAGGGCCAAAAACATTCAGTACTTC. The full variable domain, completed using reference TRBV30 and TRBJ2-4, is SQTIHQWPATLVQPVGSPLSLECTVEGTSNPNLYWYRQAAGRGLQLLFYSVGIGQISSEVPQNLSASRPQDRQFILSSKKLLLSDSGFYLCAWSVGEVRAKNIQYFGAGTRLSVL.

This clone was seen a single time. The chain combines TRBV6-6 with TRBJ1-1; 9 bases agree with TRBD1. The germline V gene has CDR1 MNHNY and CDR2 SVGAGI (reference sequence). This CDR3 comprises 15 residues. Losses at the gene ends were 10 bases for V and 4 bases for J; bases not matched to a gene: 13. CDR3 residues: CATANVQGASTEAFF. Here the CDR3 DNA reads TGTGCCACCGCCAATGTACAGGGGGCAAGCACTGAAGCTTTCTTT.

The genes are TRBV13 and TRBJ1-4, with 7 bases that match TRBD1. This CDR3 is built from 16 residues. V shed 0 bases, J shed 7 bases, and the junction held 8 bases outside the gene matches. Germline CDR1 and CDR2: PRHDT and FYEKMQ (reference sequence). This CDR3 reads CASSLGRKGAFEKLFF. The CDR3 DNA reads TGTGCCAGCAGCTTAGGCCGGAAGGGGGCTTTTGAAAAACTGTTTTTT. Full variable domain (remainder filled in from reference TRBV13 and TRBJ1-4): AAGVIQSPRHLIKEKRETATLKCYPIPRHDTVYWYQQGPGQDPQFLISFYEKMQSDKGSIPDRFSAQQFSDYHSELNMSSLELGDSALYFCASSLGRKGAFEKLFFGSGTQLSVL.

V and J are TRBV15 and TRBJ1-1; D not certain. V shed 5 bases and J shed 10 bases, with 11 bases lying between them. The CDR3 runs to 11 residues. Germline values: CDR1 LNHNV, CDR2 YYDKDF (reference sequence). DNA of the CDR3: TGTGCCACCAGCCCGGACTTGGGAGCTTTCTTT. This gives the protein CATSPDLGAFF.

The genes are TRBV7-9 and TRBJ2-2, with a weak D call TRBD2 (5 bases). Germline CDR1 is SEHNR and CDR2 is FQNEAQ (reference sequence). The CDR3 runs 15 residues. V lost 5 bases, J lost 2 bases, and 12 bases lay in between. The CDR3 nucleotides are TGTGCCAGCAGCCCTATAGGGAGAAACACCGGGGAGCTGTTTTTT. This encodes CASSPIGRNTGELFF.

The chain recombines TRBV5-6 with TRBJ1-2; D call uncertain. Trimming shortened V by 2 bases and J by 2 bases, and 10 bases separated the two germline ends. The CDR3 runs to 14 residues. Germline V gene sequence: CDR1 SGHDT, CDR2 YYEEEE. Written as DNA, the CDR3 is TGTGCCAGCAGCTTTGCGCTTTTGAACTATGGCTACACCTTC. Translated, it gives CASSFALLNYGYTF.

This clone was counted a few times. The chain is built from TRBV6-1 and TRBJ2-7, with TRBD2 as a possible D gene (5 bases). CDR3 length: 17 residues. Trimming took off 0 bases at V and 4 bases at J, with 19 bases between the two ends. CDR1 and CDR2 (germline): MNHNS, SASEGT. The CDR3 sequence is CASSEAHSPGLHYEQYF. Written as DNA, the CDR3 is TGTGCCAGCAGTGAAGCCCACTCCCCAGGACTGCATTACGAGCAGTACTTC.

The gene calls are TRBV11-2 and TRBJ1-1; TRBD1 matches 9 bases. Looked up from germline, CDR1 is SGHAT and CDR2 is FQNNGV. This CDR3 contains 15 residues. J was trimmed by 5 bases and V by 5 bases; bases with no gene match: 9. In nucleotides, the CDR3 is TGTGCCAGCAGCCTCTCCGGGACAGGGTTTACTGAAGCTTTCTTT. It yields the protein CASSLSGTGFTEAFF. The whole variable domain, remainder taken from reference TRBV11-2 and TRBJ1-1, is EAGVAQSPRYKIIEKRQSVAFWCNPISGHATLYWYQQILGQGPKLLIQFQNNGVVDDSQLPKDRFSAERLKGVDSTLKIQPAKLEDSAVYLCASSLSGTGFTEAFFGQGTRLTVV.